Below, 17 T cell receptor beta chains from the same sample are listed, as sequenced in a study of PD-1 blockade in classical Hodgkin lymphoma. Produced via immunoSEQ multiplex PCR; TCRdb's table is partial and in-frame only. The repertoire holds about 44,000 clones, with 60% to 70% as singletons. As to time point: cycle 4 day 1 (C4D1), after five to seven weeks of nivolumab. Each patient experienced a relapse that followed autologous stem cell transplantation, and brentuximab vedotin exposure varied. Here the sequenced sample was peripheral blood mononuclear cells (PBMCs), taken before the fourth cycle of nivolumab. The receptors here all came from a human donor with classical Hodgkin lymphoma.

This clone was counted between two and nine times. Here the CDR3 reads CAWSVPASGHTDTQYF. The CDR3, as DNA: TGTGCCTGGAGTGTACCCGCTAGCGGTCACACAGATACGCAGTATTTT. The chain recombines TRBV30 with TRBJ2-3; TRBD2 matches 7 bases. V gave up 0 bases and J gave up 2 bases; unmatched junction bases: 8. The CDR3 spans 16 residues. Germline V gene sequence: CDR1 GTSNPN, CDR2 SVGIG (reference sequence).

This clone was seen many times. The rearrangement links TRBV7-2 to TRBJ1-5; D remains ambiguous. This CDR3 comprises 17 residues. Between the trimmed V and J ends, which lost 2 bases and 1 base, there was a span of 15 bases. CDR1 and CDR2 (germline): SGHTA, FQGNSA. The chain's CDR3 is CASSLYSSTVSNQPQHF. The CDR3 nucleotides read TGTGCCAGCAGCTTATATAGCAGTACGGTGAGCAATCAGCCCCAGCATTTT. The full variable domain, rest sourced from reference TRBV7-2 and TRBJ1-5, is GAGVSQSPSNKVTEKGKDVELRCDPISGHTALYWYRQSLGQGLEFLIYFQGNSAPDKSGLPSDRFSAERTGGSVSTLTIQRTQQEDSAVYLCASSLYSSTVSNQPQHFGDGTRLSIL.

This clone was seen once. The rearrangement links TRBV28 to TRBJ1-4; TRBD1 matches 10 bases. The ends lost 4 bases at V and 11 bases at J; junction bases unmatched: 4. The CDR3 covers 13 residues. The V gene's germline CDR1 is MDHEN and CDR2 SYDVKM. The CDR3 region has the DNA TGTGCCAGCAGTTGGGACAGGGGCGGGAAACTGTTTTTT. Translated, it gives CASSWDRGGKLFF.

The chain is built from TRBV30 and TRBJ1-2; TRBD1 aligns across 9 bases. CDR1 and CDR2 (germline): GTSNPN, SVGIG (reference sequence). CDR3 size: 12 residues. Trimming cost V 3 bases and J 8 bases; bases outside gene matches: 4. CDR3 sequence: CAWSSGQGGYTF. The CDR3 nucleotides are TGTGCCTGGAGCTCGGGACAGGGAGGCTACACCTTC.

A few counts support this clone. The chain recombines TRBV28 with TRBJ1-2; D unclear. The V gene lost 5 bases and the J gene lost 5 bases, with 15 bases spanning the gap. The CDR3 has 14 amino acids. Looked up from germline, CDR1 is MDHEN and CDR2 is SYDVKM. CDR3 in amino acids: CASSDSQARYGYTF. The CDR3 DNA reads TGTGCCAGCAGTGATTCCCAGGCAAGATATGGCTACACCTTC.

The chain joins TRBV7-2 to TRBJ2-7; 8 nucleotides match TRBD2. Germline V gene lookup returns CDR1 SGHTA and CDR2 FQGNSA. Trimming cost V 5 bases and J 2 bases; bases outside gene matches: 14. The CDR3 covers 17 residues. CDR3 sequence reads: CASSPGTIAGLAYEQYF. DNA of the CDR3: TGTGCCAGCAGCCCAGGTACAATAGCGGGGCTCGCCTACGAGCAGTACTTC.

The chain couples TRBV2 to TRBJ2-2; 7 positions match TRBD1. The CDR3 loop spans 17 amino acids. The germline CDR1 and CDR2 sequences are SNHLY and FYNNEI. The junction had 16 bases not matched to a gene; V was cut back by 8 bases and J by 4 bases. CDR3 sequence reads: CASSPRGQFLGTGELFF. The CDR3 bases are TGTGCCAGCTCCCCGAGGGGACAGTTCTTGGGCACCGGGGAGCTGTTTTTT.

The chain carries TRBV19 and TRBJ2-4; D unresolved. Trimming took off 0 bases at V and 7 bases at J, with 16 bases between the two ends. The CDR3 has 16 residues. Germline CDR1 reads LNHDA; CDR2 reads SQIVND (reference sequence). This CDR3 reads CASSIDLGLSANIQYF. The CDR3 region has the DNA TGTGCCAGTAGTATAGATCTGGGTTTGAGCGCGAACATTCAGTACTTC.

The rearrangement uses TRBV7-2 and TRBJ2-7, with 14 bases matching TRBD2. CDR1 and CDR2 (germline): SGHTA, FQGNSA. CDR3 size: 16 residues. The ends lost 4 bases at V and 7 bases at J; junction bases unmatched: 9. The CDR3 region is CASSSSGTSGSREQYF. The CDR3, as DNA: TGTGCCAGCAGCTCCTCCGGGACTAGCGGGAGTAGGGAGCAGTACTTC.

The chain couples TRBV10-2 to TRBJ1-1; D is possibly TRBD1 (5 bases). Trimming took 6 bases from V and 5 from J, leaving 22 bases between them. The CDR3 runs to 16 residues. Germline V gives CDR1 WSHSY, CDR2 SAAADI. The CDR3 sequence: CASSELPGRVYTEAFF. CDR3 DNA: TGCGCCAGCAGCGAACTTCCGGGACGCGTTTATACTGAAGCTTTCTTT.

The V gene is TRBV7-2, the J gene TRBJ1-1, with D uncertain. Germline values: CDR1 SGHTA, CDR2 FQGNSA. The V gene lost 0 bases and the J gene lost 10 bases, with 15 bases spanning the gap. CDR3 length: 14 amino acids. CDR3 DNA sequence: TGTGCCAGCAGCTTAGCGGGGAGTGGCCGGGCAGCTTTCTTT. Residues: CASSLAGSGRAAFF. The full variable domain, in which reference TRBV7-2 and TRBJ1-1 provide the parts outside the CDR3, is GAGVSQSPSNKVTEKGKDVELRCDPISGHTALYWYRQSLGQGLEFLIYFQGNSAPDKSGLPSDRFSAERTGGSVSTLTIQRTQQEDSAVYLCASSLAGSGRAAFFGQGTRLTVV.

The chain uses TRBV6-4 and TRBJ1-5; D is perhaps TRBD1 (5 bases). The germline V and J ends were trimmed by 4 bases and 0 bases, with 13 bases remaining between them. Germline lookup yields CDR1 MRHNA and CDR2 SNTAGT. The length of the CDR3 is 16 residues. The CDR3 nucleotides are TGTGCCAGCAGTGTCAGGGAACCCCATAGCAATCAGCCCCAGCATTTT. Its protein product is CASSVREPHSNQPQHF.

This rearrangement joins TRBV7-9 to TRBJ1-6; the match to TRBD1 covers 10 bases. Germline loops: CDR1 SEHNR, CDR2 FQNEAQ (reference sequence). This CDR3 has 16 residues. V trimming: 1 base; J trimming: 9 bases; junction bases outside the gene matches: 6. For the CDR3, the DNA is TGTGCCAGCAGCTTAGACCCCGGGACAGGGGCTTCACCCCTCCACTTT. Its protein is CASSLDPGTGASPLHF. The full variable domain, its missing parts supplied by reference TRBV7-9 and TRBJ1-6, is DTGVSQNPRHKITKRGQNVTFRCDPISEHNRLYWYRQTLGQGPEFLTYFQNEAQLEKSRLLSDRFSAERPKGSFSTLEIQRTEQGDSAMYLCASSLDPGTGASPLHFGNGTRLTVT.

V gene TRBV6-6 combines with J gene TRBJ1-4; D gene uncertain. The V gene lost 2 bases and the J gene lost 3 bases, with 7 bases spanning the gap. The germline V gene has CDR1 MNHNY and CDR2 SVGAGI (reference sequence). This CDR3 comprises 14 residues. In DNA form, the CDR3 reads TGTGCCAGCAGTTACGGAGGTGCTAATGAAAAACTGTTTTTT. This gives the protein CASSYGGANEKLFF.

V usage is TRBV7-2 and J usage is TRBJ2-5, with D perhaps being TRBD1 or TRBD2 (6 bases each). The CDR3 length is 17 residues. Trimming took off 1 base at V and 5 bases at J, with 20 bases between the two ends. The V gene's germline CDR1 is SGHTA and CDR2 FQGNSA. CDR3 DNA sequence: TGTGCCAGCAGCTTAGAACAGGGAGGTTTTGGAAGGGAGACCCAGTACTTC. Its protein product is CASSLEQGGFGRETQYF.

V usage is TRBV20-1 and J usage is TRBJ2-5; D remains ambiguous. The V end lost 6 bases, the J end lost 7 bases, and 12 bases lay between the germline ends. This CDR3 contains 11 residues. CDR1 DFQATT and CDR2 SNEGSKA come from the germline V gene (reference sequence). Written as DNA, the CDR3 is TGCAGTGCAAACTCTTATGGGACCCAGTACTTC. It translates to CSANSYGTQYF.

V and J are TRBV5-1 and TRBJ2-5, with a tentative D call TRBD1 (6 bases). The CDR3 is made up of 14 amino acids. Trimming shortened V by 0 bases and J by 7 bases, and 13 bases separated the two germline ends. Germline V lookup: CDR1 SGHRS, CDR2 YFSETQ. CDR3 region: CASSLVGTRGTQYF. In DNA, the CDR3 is TGCGCCAGCAGCTTGGTAGGGACCAGGGGGACCCAGTACTTC.